This T cell receptor (beta chain) comes out of a study of blood T cells in healthy people across ages. Study information: Per every two T cells, about one barcoded beta molecule was captured by template switching.

Study conclusions and caveats: A greater number of naive CD4+ cells and higher diversity distinguished long-lived donors from aged donors.

Notes on this clonotype: The antigen remains undetermined.

Primers used in a second PCR of about 6 to 11 cycles were a sample-barcoded 5' primer and a J-beta primer mix. No fewer than 3 million CDR3-containing paired-end reads came from each sample. A single record per CDR3 protein comes from TCRdb applying MiXCR to the 5' RACE reads. The sample has roughly 1.6 million distinct CDR3 sequences; about 32% are singletons. The length of the CDR3 is 12 residues. Trimming took 8 bases from V and 7 from J; bases not matched to a gene: 3. Samples each had at least 5 micrograms of total RNA extracted. This sequence was found in a woman aged 30 to 39 in good health. Input material: blood. The J gene is TRBJ2-1, the V gene TRBV12-3 or TRBV12-4; 9 bases agree with TRBD2. CDR3: CASAGGRNEQFF. The CDR3 DNA sequence: TGTGCCAGCGCGGGAGGGCGGAATGAGCAGTTCTTC.